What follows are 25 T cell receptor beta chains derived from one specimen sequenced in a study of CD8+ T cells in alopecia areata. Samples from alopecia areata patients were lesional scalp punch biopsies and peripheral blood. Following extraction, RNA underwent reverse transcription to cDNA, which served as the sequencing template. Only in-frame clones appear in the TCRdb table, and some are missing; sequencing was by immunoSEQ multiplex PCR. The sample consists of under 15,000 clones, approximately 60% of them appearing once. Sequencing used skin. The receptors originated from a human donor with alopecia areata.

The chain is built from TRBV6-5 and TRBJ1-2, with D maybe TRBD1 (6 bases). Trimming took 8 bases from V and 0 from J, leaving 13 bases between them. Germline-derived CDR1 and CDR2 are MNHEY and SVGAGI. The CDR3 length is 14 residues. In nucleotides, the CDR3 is TGTGCCAGCGGAGGACAGTCCTCTAACTATGGCTACACCTTC. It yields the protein CASGGQSSNYGYTF.

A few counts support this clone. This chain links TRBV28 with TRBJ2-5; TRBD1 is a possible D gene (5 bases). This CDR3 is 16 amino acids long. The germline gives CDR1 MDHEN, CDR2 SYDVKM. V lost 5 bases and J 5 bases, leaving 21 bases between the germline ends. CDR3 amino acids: CASSTPTEPDGETQYF. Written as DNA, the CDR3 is TGTGCCAGCAGTACCCCGACAGAACCCGATGGGGAGACCCAGTACTTC.

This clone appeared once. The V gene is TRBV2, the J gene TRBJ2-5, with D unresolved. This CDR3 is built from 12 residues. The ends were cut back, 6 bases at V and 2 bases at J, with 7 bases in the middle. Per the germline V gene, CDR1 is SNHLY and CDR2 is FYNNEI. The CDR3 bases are TGTGCCAGCAGACAGTTACAAGAGACCCAGTACTTC. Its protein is CASRQLQETQYF.

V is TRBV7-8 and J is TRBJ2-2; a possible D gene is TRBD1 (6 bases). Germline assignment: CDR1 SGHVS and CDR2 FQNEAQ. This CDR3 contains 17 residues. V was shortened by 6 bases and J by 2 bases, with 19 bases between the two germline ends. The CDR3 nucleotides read TGTGCCAGCAGGAACCCTTCCAGGGGAGTTAACACCGGGGAGCTGTTTTTT. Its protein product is CASRNPSRGVNTGELFF.

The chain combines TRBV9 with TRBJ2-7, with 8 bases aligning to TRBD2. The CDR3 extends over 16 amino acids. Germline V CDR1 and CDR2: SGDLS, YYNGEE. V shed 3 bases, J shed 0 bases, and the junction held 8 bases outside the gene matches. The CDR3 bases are TGTGCCAGCAGCGCAGAGCCCAGCGGGGGCTCCTACGAGCAGTACTTC. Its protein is CASSAEPSGGSYEQYF.

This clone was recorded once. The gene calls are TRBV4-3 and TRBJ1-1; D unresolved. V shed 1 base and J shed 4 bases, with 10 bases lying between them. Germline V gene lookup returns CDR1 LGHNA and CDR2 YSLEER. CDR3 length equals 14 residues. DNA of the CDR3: TGCGCCAGCAGCCAAGGTGAAGGCCCCACTGAAGCTTTCTTT. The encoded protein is CASSQGEGPTEAFF.

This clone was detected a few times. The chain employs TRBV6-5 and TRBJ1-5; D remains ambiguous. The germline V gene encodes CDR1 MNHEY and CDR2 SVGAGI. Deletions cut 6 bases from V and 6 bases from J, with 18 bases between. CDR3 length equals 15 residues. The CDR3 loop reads CASSPGPGEVQPQHF. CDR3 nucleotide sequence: TGTGCCAGCAGCCCCGGGCCAGGCGAGGTTCAGCCCCAGCATTTT.

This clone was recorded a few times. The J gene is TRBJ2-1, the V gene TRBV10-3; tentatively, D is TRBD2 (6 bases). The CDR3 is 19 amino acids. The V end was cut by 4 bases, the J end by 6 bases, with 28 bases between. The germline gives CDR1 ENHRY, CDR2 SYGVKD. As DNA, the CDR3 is TGTGCCATCAGTGGCAGGGCGAGGAGAGTGGCGGGGTTCCTCAATGAGCAGTTCTTC. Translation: CAISGRARRVAGFLNEQFF.

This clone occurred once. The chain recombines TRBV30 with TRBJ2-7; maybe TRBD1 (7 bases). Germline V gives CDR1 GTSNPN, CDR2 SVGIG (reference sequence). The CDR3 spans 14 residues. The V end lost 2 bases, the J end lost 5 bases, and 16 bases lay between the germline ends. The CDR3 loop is CAWSSGGGGDEQYF. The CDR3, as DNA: TGTGCCTGGAGTAGCGGAGGGGGCGGAGACGAGCAGTACTTC.

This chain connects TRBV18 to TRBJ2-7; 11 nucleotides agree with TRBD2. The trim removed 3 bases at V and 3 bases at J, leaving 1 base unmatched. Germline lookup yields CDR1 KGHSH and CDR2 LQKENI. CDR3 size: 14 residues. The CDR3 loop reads CASSPTSGNYEQYF. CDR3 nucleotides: TGTGCCAGCTCACCGACTAGCGGGAACTACGAGCAGTACTTC.

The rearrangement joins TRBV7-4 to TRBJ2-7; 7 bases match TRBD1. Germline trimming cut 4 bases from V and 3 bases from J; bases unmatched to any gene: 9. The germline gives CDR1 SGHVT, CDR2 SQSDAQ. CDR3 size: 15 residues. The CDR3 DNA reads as TGTGCCAGCAGCTATCACCGGACAGGTAACTACGAGCAGTACTTC. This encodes CASSYHRTGNYEQYF.

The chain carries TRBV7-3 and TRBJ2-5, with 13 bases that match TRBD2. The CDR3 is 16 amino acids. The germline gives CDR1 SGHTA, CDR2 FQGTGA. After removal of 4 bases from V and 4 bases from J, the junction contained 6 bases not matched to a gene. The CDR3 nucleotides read TGTGCCAGCAGCTCCGGACTAGCGGGAGTCCGAGAGACCCAGTACTTC. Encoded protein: CASSSGLAGVRETQYF. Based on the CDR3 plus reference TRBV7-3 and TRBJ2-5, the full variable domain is GAGVSQTPSNKVTEKGKYVELRCDPISGHTALYWYRQSLGQGPEFLIYFQGTGAADDSGLPNDRFFAVRPEGSVSTLKIQRTERGDSAVYLCASSSGLAGVRETQYFGPGTRLLVL.

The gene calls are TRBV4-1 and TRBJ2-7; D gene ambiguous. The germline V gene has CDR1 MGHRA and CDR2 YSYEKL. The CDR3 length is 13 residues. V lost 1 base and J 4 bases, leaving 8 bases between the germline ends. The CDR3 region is CASSQGGVYEQYF. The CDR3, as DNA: TGCGCCAGCAGCCAAGGTGGGGTGTACGAGCAGTACTTC.

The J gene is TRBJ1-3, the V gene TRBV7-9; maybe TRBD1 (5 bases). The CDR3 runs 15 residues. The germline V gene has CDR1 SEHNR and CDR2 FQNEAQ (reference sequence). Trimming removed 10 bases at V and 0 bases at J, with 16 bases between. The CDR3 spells CATPGRDFSGNTIYF. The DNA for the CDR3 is TGTGCCACCCCCGGGAGGGACTTCTCTGGAAACACCATATATTTT.

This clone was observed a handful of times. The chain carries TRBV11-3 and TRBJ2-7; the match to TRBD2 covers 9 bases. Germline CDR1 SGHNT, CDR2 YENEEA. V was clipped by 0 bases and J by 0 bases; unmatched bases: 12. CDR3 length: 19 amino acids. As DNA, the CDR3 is TGTGCCAGCAGCTTAGACCCCAGGGCTAGCGGGATGAGCTCCTACGAGCAGTACTTC. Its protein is CASSLDPRASGMSSYEQYF.

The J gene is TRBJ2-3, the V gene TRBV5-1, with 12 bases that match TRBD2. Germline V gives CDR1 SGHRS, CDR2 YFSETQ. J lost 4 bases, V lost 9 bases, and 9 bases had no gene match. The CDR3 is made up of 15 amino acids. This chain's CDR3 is CATASGRAGADTQYF. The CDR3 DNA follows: TGCGCCACCGCTAGCGGGAGGGCCGGCGCAGATACGCAGTATTTT.

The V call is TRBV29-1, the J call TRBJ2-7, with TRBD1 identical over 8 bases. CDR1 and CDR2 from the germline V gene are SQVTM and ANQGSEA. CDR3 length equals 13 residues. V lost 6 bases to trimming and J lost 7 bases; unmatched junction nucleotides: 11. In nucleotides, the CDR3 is TGCAGCGTGACAGGGGCGACCTCGGGGGAGCAGTACTTC. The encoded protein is CSVTGATSGEQYF.

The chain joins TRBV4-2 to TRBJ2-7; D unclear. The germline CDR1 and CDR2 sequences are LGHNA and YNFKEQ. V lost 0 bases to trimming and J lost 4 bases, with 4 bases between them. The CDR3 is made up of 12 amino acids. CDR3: CASSQDQYEQYF. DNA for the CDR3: TGTGCCAGCAGCCAAGATCAGTACGAGCAGTACTTC.

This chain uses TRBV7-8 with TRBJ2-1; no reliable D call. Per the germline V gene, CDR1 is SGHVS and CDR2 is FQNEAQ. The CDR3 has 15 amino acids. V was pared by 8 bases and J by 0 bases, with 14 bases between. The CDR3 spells CASHSPLNSYNEQFF. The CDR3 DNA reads TGTGCCAGCCACTCACCCCTGAACTCCTACAATGAGCAGTTCTTC.

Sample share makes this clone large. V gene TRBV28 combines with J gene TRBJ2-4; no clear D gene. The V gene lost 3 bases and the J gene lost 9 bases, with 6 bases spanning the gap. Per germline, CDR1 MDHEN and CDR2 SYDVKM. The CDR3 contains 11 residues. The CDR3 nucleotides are TGTGCCAGCAGTTTGATCGGCATTCAGTACTTC. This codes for CASSLIGIQYF.

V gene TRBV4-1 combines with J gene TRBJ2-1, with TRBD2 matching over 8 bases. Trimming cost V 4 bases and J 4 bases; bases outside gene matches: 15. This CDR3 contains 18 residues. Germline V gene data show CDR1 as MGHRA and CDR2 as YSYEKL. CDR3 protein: CASSPAPSGSVGYNEQFF. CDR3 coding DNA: TGCGCCAGCAGCCCCGCGCCTAGCGGGTCCGTCGGATACAATGAGCAGTTCTTC.

This CDR3 reads CAIAGASGSGTQYF. CDR3 DNA: TGTGCCATAGCCGGGGCTAGCGGGAGTGGGACCCAGTACTTC. The chain recombines TRBV7-7 with TRBJ2-5; 10 bases fit TRBD2. With V trimmed by 10 bases and J by 7 bases, 12 bases remained unmatched. Germline assignment: CDR1 SSHAT and CDR2 FNYEAQ (reference sequence). The CDR3 covers 14 residues.

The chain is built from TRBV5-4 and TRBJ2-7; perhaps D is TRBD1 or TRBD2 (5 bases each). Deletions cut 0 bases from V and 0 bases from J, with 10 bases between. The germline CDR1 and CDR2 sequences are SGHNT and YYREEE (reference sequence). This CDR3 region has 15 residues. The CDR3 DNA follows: TGTGCCAGCAGCTTGGACAGGAGGAGCTCCTACGAGCAGTACTTC. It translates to CASSLDRRSSYEQYF.

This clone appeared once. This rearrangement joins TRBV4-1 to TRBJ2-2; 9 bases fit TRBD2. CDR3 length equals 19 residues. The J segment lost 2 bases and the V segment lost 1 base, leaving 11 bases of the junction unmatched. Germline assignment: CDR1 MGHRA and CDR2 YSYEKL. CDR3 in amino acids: CASSQVLGGSGSNTGELFF. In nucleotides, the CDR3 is TGCGCCAGCAGCCAAGTTTTGGGGGGTAGCGGGAGTAACACCGGGGAGCTGTTTTTT.

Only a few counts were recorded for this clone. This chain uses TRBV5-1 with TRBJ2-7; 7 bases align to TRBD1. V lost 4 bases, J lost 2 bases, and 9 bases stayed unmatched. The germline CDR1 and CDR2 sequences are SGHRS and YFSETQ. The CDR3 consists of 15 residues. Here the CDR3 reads CASSIRDSKPYEQYF. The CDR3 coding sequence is TGCGCCAGCAGCATCCGGGACAGCAAGCCCTACGAGCAGTACTTC.